This T cell receptor (beta chain) came from a study of T cells in Graves' hyperthyroidism and ophthalmopathy. Study information: At the time of initial diagnosis and before any treatment, peripheral blood was collected.

Amplification of TCR beta CDR3 regions was performed using RNA transcripts as template. The study used the HTBI primer set for a first-round RT-PCR of the TCR CDR3. TCRdb recomputed calls from the multiplex PCR reads with MiXCR, one row per CDR3 protein. The profile shows 300,000 to 400,000 distinct CDR3 sequences, about 18% of them singletons. This clonotype turned up a few times. Its antigen remains unknown. Study-level results: Model output signaled ophthalmopathy a median around 5.9 months ahead of onset. Most clonotypes expanded in thyroid above 0.001 were likewise present in blood.

Specimen: blood. The TCR comes from a young man with Graves' ophthalmopathy.

The CDR3 sequence is CASSGVERGRYYEQYF. Written as DNA, the CDR3 is TGCGCCAGCAGCGGGGTGGAACGGGGAAGGTACTACGAGCAGTACTTC. This chain joins TRBV5-1 and TRBJ2-7, with D tentatively TRBD2 (5 bases). Trimming shortened V by 4 bases and J by 3 bases, and 20 bases separated the two germline ends. CDR3 length: 16 amino acids. CDR1 SGHRS and CDR2 YFSETQ come from the germline V gene.